This T cell receptor beta chain was obtained from a study of blood T cells in healthy people across ages. This clonotype was seen a handful of times. Germline V gene data show CDR1 as WSHSY and CDR2 as SAAADI. The CDR3 spans 16 residues. The V gene end was trimmed by 5 bases and the J gene end by 4 bases; junction bases not matched to a gene: 8. Combining a sample-barcoded 5' primer with a J-beta primer mix, a second PCR ran for roughly 7 to 12 cycles. TCRdb passed the 5' RACE reads through MiXCR, listing each CDR3 protein once. The sample holds 700,000 to 800,000 distinct CDR3 sequences, 35% to 45% seen once.

The chain couples TRBV10-2 to TRBJ2-6, with TRBD1 matching over 7 bases. The sample consisted of blood. The receptor was derived from a woman aged 55-75 years in good health. The CDR3 DNA reads as TGCGCCAGCAGTCCTGGAACAGGGGTAGGGGCCAACGTCCTGACTTTC. It codes for CASSPGTGVGANVLTF.